A single sample is the source of the 22 T cell receptor beta chains below, sequenced in a study of cytomegalovirus exposure and HLA in healthy donors. PCR was performed using 60 Vbeta and 13 Jbeta primers. This table comes from immunoSEQ multiplex PCR, and its TCRdb copy is limited to in-frame clones, with some not included. The sample yields fewer than 350,000 clones, around 90% seen once. The sample comprised PBMCs. The receptors originated from a woman under 30 in good health and CMV-seronegative.

The chain combines TRBV7-8 with TRBJ1-1; the match to TRBD1 covers 7 bases. The CDR3 has 15 residues. From germline, CDR1 is SGHVS and CDR2 FQNEAQ. Trimming took 5 bases from V and 0 from J; bases not matched to a gene: 6. CDR3 amino acids: CASSRQGVMNTEAFF. The CDR3 DNA follows: TGTGCCAGCAGCCGACAGGGAGTGATGAACACTGAAGCTTTCTTT.

This clone has a single count. This rearrangement joins TRBV2 to TRBJ1-1; D call uncertain. With 3 bases removed from V and 3 bases from J, the gap between germline ends came to 11 bases. This CDR3 has 14 residues. The germline gives CDR1 SNHLY, CDR2 FYNNEI. CDR3 coding DNA: TGTGCCAGCAGTGAGGGCTGGTGGGACACTGAAGCTTTCTTT. Its protein product is CASSEGWWDTEAFF.

This rearrangement joins TRBV4-2 to TRBJ1-1; 9 nucleotides match TRBD1. The germline V gene encodes CDR1 LGHNA and CDR2 YNFKEQ. J was trimmed by 11 bases and V by 3 bases; bases with no gene match: 10. CDR3 length: 14 amino acids. For the CDR3, the DNA is TGTGCCAGCAGCCAGGAACAGGGGGCTTTTGACGCTTTCTTT. Its protein product is CASSQEQGAFDAFF.

The chain combines TRBV7-9 with TRBJ2-3; 10 nucleotides agree with TRBD2. This CDR3 is 16 amino acids long. The germline V gene encodes CDR1 SEHNR and CDR2 FQNEAQ (reference sequence). The trim removed 6 bases at V and 5 bases at J, leaving 11 bases unmatched. The CDR3 loop is CASRLRASGGEDTQYF. CDR3 sequence (DNA): TGTGCCAGCAGACTCCGCGCTAGCGGGGGAGAAGATACGCAGTATTTT.

The rearrangement links TRBV7-9 to TRBJ2-1; no definite D call. CDR1 SEHNR and CDR2 FQNEAQ come from the germline V gene (reference sequence). CDR3 length: 14 amino acids. With 8 bases removed from V and 7 bases from J, the gap between germline ends came to 18 bases. CDR3 protein: CASPGAATTNEQFF. The CDR3 coding sequence is TGTGCCAGCCCCGGCGCGGCGACCACTAATGAGCAGTTCTTC.

This chain joins TRBV10-3 and TRBJ1-6, with D possibly being TRBD1 (5 bases). The V gene lost 0 bases and the J gene lost 7 bases, with 13 bases spanning the gap. There are 16 residues in the CDR3. The germline V gene has CDR1 ENHRY and CDR2 SYGVKD. CDR3 in DNA: TGTGCCATCAGTGAGTCGTTGTGGGGCAGGAATTCACCCCTCCACTTT. This translates into CAISESLWGRNSPLHF.

This chain uses TRBV5-1 with TRBJ1-2; D not certain. Germline V lookup: CDR1 SGHRS, CDR2 YFSETQ. The V gene lost 5 bases and the J gene lost 8 bases, with 13 bases spanning the gap. This CDR3 region has 12 residues. The CDR3 coding sequence is TGCGCCAGCAGAGTTAGGGAGGGCGGCTACACCTTC. It codes for CASRVREGGYTF. Combining the CDR3 with reference TRBV5-1 and TRBJ1-2 gives the whole variable domain KAGVTQTPRYLIKTRGQQVTLSCSPISGHRSVSWYQQTPGQGLQFLFEYFSETQRNKGNFPGRFSGRQFSNSRSEMNVSTLELGDSALYLCASRVREGGYTFGSGTRLTVV.

The chain recombines TRBV30 with TRBJ2-5; 9 bases are a match to TRBD2. The J call is uncertain, as TRBJ2-7 better fits the DNA end. Germline V lookup: CDR1 GTSNPN, CDR2 SVGIG (reference sequence). The CDR3 covers 15 residues. CDR3 sequence: CAWRFRRGGPYEQYF. The CDR3 DNA reads as TGTGCCTGGAGGTTTAGGCGGGGGGGCCCCTACGAGCAGTACTTC.

The CDR3 bases are TGTGCCAGCAGTTTTGGCGGGGGGGACTACGAGCAGTACTTC. This translates into CASSFGGGDYEQYF. The gene calls are TRBV27 and TRBJ2-7; 9 positions match TRBD2. J was trimmed by 3 bases and V by 3 bases; bases with no gene match: 3. Germline V gene sequence: CDR1 MNHEY, CDR2 SMNVEV (reference sequence). The CDR3 extends over 14 amino acids.

This clone was counted a single time. V and J are TRBV5-1 and TRBJ2-1, with 13 bases aligning to TRBD2. The V and J ends lost 1 base and 7 bases, in that order; junction bases with no gene match: 5. The CDR3 contains 16 residues. Per germline, CDR1 SGHRS and CDR2 YFSETQ. The CDR3 DNA sequence: TGCGCCAGCAGCTTGCCACTAGCGGGGGGGGCTAATGAGCAGTTCTTC. Amino acids: CASSLPLAGGANEQFF.

CDR3 region: CASRGGRSYNSPLHF. CDR3 DNA: TGTGCCAGCAGGGGGGGGCGTTCTTATAATTCACCCCTCCACTTT. This chain uses TRBV7-9 with TRBJ1-6; D may be TRBD1 (6 bases). The CDR3 loop spans 15 amino acids. The germline V gene encodes CDR1 SEHNR and CDR2 FQNEAQ (reference sequence). Trimming stripped 6 bases from V and 4 bases from J, with 13 bases between.

The V and J genes are TRBV19 and TRBJ2-7; a weak D match, TRBD2 (5 bases). The CDR3 loop spans 14 amino acids. Germline CDR1 LNHDA, CDR2 SQIVND (reference sequence). V shed 3 bases and J shed 3 bases, with 12 bases lying between them. The DNA for the CDR3 is TGTGCCAGTAGTATGGTTGCAGCGGACTACGAGCAGTACTTC. This gives the protein CASSMVAADYEQYF.

This clone was detected only once. The V and J genes are TRBV5-1 and TRBJ2-1, with D maybe TRBD1 (5 bases). V was trimmed by 0 bases and J by 3 bases, leaving 16 bases between them. Germline CDR1 is SGHRS and CDR2 is YFSETQ. This CDR3 has 17 amino acids. The CDR3 reads CASSLALTGHLYNEQFF. CDR3 bases: TGCGCCAGCAGCTTGGCCCTCACAGGCCACCTCTACAATGAGCAGTTCTTC.

This chain links TRBV9 with TRBJ2-3; 12 nucleotides agree with TRBD2. Germline V gives CDR1 SGDLS, CDR2 YYNGEE. The CDR3 is 17 residues long. V was pared by 0 bases and J by 2 bases, with 4 bases of the junction left unmatched. CDR3: CASSVELAGGNTDTQYF. The CDR3 region has the DNA TGTGCCAGCAGCGTAGAGCTAGCGGGGGGGAACACAGATACGCAGTATTTT.

This clone was recorded only once. The J gene is TRBJ1-2, the V gene TRBV5-1, with TRBD1 identical over 9 bases. Germline CDR1 reads SGHRS; CDR2 reads YFSETQ. J was trimmed by 9 bases and V by 7 bases; bases with no gene match: 10. This CDR3 region has 13 residues. The CDR3 sequence: CASAPGTGRSYTF. CDR3 coding DNA: TGCGCCAGCGCCCCGGGGACAGGGCGAAGCTACACCTTC.

About this clone itself: A read error may account for a junction end that differs from germline. The chain employs TRBV7-9 and TRBJ1-2; D is perhaps TRBD1 (6 bases). This CDR3 is 14 amino acids long. Germline V gives CDR1 SEHNR, CDR2 FQNEAQ (reference sequence). The CDR3 DNA reads as TGTTCCAGCAGCTTCGGGGGGGCCCACTATGGCTACACCTTC. Translating it yields CSSSFGGAHYGYTF.

This clone was counted only a few times. One end of the junction varies from germline; a read error may be responsible. This chain links TRBV15 with TRBJ2-5, with 9 bases fitting TRBD1. This CDR3 region has 13 residues. Germline V gives CDR1 LNHNV, CDR2 YYDKDF (reference sequence). CDR3 region: CATSRTGTGKCHF. The CDR3 DNA reads TGTGCCACCAGCAGAACCGGGACAGGGAAGTGCCACTTC.

The chain links TRBV2 to TRBJ1-2; 9 bases are a match to TRBD1. Germline values: CDR1 SNHLY, CDR2 FYNNEI. This CDR3 has 14 amino acids. J lost 0 bases, V lost 8 bases, and 4 bases had no gene match. CDR3 amino acids: CASGGQGTNYGYTF. In DNA, the CDR3 is TGTGCCAGCGGGGGACAGGGAACTAACTATGGCTACACCTTC.

The J gene is TRBJ2-1, the V gene TRBV9; TRBD2 matches 8 bases. From germline, CDR1 is SGDLS and CDR2 YYNGEE. The CDR3 sequence is 14 residues long. V trimming: 3 bases; J trimming: 9 bases; junction bases outside the gene matches: 8. This chain's CDR3 is CASSEVGGAFEQFF. The CDR3 nucleotides read TGTGCCAGCAGCGAAGTCGGGGGGGCCTTTGAGCAGTTCTTC.

This chain joins TRBV10-3 and TRBJ2-1, with 13 positions matching TRBD2. The CDR3 has 16 amino acids. The V gene's germline CDR1 is ENHRY and CDR2 SYGVKD. V was pared by 8 bases and J by 7 bases, with 11 bases of the junction left unmatched. CDR3 loop: CAIYNPTSGGSNEQFF. The CDR3 DNA is TGTGCCATCTATAACCCGACTAGCGGGGGGTCAAATGAGCAGTTCTTC.

This CDR3 reads CASSPDRAPQHF. The CDR3, as DNA: TGTGCCAGCAGCCCGGACAGGGCGCCCCAGCATTTT. The chain couples TRBV7-8 to TRBJ1-5, with TRBD1 identical over 8 bases. J gave up 9 bases and V 5 bases, and 3 bases lay outside the gene matches. The CDR3 has 12 amino acids. Germline-derived CDR1 and CDR2 are SGHVS and FQNEAQ.

The chain has TRBV6-1 and TRBJ1-5, with D perhaps matching TRBD1 (5 bases). Germline V gene lookup returns CDR1 MNHNS and CDR2 SASEGT. CDR3 size: 14 residues. Trimming took 6 bases from V and 1 from J, leaving 10 bases between them. Here the CDR3 reads CASRVRESNQPQHF. DNA of the CDR3: TGTGCCAGCAGAGTCAGGGAAAGCAATCAGCCCCAGCATTTT.